The 11 T cell receptor beta chains listed next were all sequenced from one sample in a study of CD8 T cells in Susac syndrome. Reverse transcription of about 0.5 to 1 ug RNA was carried out with random hexamers. TCRdb re-called the immunoSEQ multiplex PCR reads with MiXCR, one entry per CDR3 protein. The sample has around 100,000 distinct CDR3 sequences; around 96% are singletons. The material sequenced was CD8+ T cells from PBMCs. Receptors originate from a human donor with Susac syndrome.

The chain employs TRBV12-3 or TRBV12-4 and TRBJ2-3; TRBD2 is a possible D gene (6 bases). V was trimmed by 5 bases and J by 5 bases, leaving 11 bases between them. The CDR3 is 13 amino acids. CDR3: CASSLGGIDTQYF. The CDR3 DNA reads as TGTGCCAGCAGTCTGGGGGGAATAGATACGCAGTATTTT.

The CDR3 sequence is CASSVAGPYNEQFF. CDR3 nucleotide sequence: TGTGCCAGCAGCGTAGCGGGCCCCTACAATGAGCAGTTCTTC. This chain uses TRBV9 with TRBJ2-1; D not resolved. Germline CDR1 reads SGDLS; CDR2 reads YYNGEE. This CDR3 is built from 14 residues. V lost 0 bases to trimming and J lost 2 bases, with 6 bases between them.

This clonotype occurred once. The DNA of the CDR3 is TGTGCCAGCAGCCAAGTTGCGGGGAAGGGCTACACCTTC. Translation gives CASSQVAGKGYTF. This rearrangement joins TRBV3-1 to TRBJ1-2; no clear D gene. V dropped 1 base and J dropped 8 bases, with 11 bases sitting between them. This CDR3 has 13 residues. Germline lookup yields CDR1 LGHDT and CDR2 YNNKEL (reference sequence). Full variable domain (rest looked up from reference TRBV3-1 and TRBJ1-2): DTAVSQTPKYLVTQMGNDKSIKCEQNLGHDTMYWYKQDSKKFLKIMFSYNNKELIINETVPNRFSPKSPDKAHLNLHINSLELGDSAVYFCASSQVAGKGYTFGSGTRLTVV.

This clonotype was observed once. The V and J genes are TRBV2 and TRBJ2-3; 7 bases are shared with TRBD2. The ends lost 4 bases at V and 11 bases at J; junction bases unmatched: 3. The CDR3 is 11 amino acids. Germline V CDR1 and CDR2: SNHLY, FYNNEI. CDR3 DNA: TGTGCCAGCAGTGGGGACTACCAGCAGTATTTT. Its translation is CASSGDYQQYF.

The chain links TRBV7-9 to TRBJ2-3; no definite D call. The CDR3 is 14 residues long. V was pared by 1 base and J by 8 bases, with 13 bases between. CDR1 SEHNR and CDR2 FQNEAQ come from the germline V gene (reference sequence). This chain's CDR3 is CASSLGATVATQYF. The CDR3 DNA sequence: TGTGCCAGCAGCTTAGGAGCCACTGTGGCTACGCAGTATTTT.

The rearrangement links TRBV4-2 to TRBJ2-7; TRBD2 is a possible D gene (6 bases). V lost 4 bases and J lost 1, with 11 bases in between. Germline V CDR1 and CDR2: LGHNA, YNFKEQ. The CDR3 is 14 residues long. The CDR3 DNA follows: TGTGCCAGCAGCCCGGGAGATTGGTCCTACGAGCAGTACTTC. Translated: CASSPGDWSYEQYF.

The rearrangement joins TRBV7-9 to TRBJ1-2; 7 bases are a match to TRBD1. The V segment lost 5 bases and the J segment 6 bases; nucleotides outside the gene matches: 6. CDR1 is SEHNR and CDR2 is FQNEAQ in the germline V gene (reference sequence). CDR3 length equals 13 residues. DNA of the CDR3: TGTGCCAGCAGCCTGGGACAGAGAGATGGCTACACCTTC. It specifies CASSLGQRDGYTF.

Here the CDR3 reads CASSTDIGGKKLFF. The CDR3 region has the DNA TGTGCCAGCAGTACCGACATCGGTGGGAAAAAACTGTTTTTT. The chain links TRBV27 to TRBJ1-4, with unresolved D. Germline V lookup: CDR1 MNHEY, CDR2 SMNVEV (reference sequence). The CDR3 sequence is 14 residues long. Trimming took 5 bases from V and 9 from J, leaving 16 bases between them.

The chain employs TRBV3-1 and TRBJ2-1; 8 bases are a match to TRBD2. The CDR3 extends over 14 amino acids. Germline lookup yields CDR1 LGHDT and CDR2 YNNKEL (reference sequence). V was pared by 4 bases and J by 7 bases, with 6 bases of the junction left unmatched. The CDR3 region is CASSLPGGPNEQFF. Here the CDR3 DNA reads TGTGCCAGCAGCCTTCCGGGGGGGCCGAATGAGCAGTTCTTC.

The V and J genes are TRBV13 and TRBJ1-4; D is uncertain. CDR3 length: 13 residues. The germline CDR1 and CDR2 sequences are PRHDT and FYEKMQ (reference sequence). With 3 bases removed from V and 8 bases from J, the gap between germline ends came to 10 bases. The CDR3 protein is CASSFDREEKLFF. Written as DNA, the CDR3 is TGTGCCAGCAGCTTTGACCGGGAGGAAAAACTGTTTTTT.

The V call is TRBV28, the J call TRBJ1-1; perhaps TRBD1 as D (5 bases). Trimming pared 5 bases from V and 11 bases from J, leaving 27 bases between. Germline V lookup: CDR1 MDHEN, CDR2 SYDVKM. This CDR3 has 16 amino acids. CDR3 sequence (DNA): TGTGCCAGCAGTGCCTACTGGGACCAACCTTGGGTTAGGGCTTTCTTT. Translating gives CASSAYWDQPWVRAFF.